The 30 T cell receptor beta chains listed next were all sequenced from one sample in a study of T cells in localized non-small cell lung cancer. Produced via immunoSEQ multiplex PCR; TCRdb's table is partial and in-frame only. The sample yields about 26,000 clones, 75% to 90% seen once. Sequenced here: peripheral blood, sampled before any cancer treatment. The receptors were gathered from a female donor aged 60 or older with stage II squamous cell lung carcinoma.

V usage is TRBV29-1 and J usage is TRBJ2-6; D gene ambiguous. Germline assignment: CDR1 SQVTM and CDR2 ANQGSEA. The CDR3 length is 15 residues. V lost 0 bases to trimming and J lost 3 bases, with 9 bases between them. CDR3 residues: CSVEEGRRGANVLTF. DNA for the CDR3: TGCAGCGTTGAAGAGGGTCGTCGTGGGGCCAACGTCCTGACTTTC.

J is TRBJ2-3 and V is TRBV5-1; 10 bases match TRBD2. There are 15 residues in the CDR3. Germline V gives CDR1 SGHRS, CDR2 YFSETQ. V shed 5 bases, J shed 1 base, and the junction held 4 bases outside the gene matches. CDR3 nucleotide sequence: TGCGCCAGCAGTGGACTAGCGGTGGGCACAGATACGCAGTATTTT. It translates to CASSGLAVGTDTQYF.

The genes are TRBV19 and TRBJ1-1, with 10 bases fitting TRBD1. Losses at the gene ends were 9 bases for V and 5 bases for J; bases not matched to a gene: 15. The length of the CDR3 is 16 residues. From germline, CDR1 is LNHDA and CDR2 SQIVND (reference sequence). The CDR3 DNA sequence: TGTGCCAGCGAGGAGACAGGGGGCACATGGGGGACTGAAGCTTTCTTT. Its translation is CASEETGGTWGTEAFF.

V usage is TRBV7-6 and J usage is TRBJ2-7; 10 bases map to TRBD1. Trimming removed 4 bases from V and 4 bases from J; junction bases left unmatched: 1. The CDR3 loop spans 13 amino acids. Per germline, CDR1 SGHVS and CDR2 FNYEAQ. CDR3 residues: CASSWGQGYEQYF. The CDR3, as DNA: TGTGCCAGCAGCTGGGGACAGGGGTACGAGCAGTACTTC.

The chain carries TRBV28 and TRBJ2-5; the match to TRBD2 covers 13 bases. Trimming removed 6 bases from V and 5 bases from J; junction bases left unmatched: 9. The CDR3 has 16 residues. Looked up from germline, CDR1 is MDHEN and CDR2 is SYDVKM. The CDR3 here is CASRILAGGGAETQYF. The DNA of the CDR3 is TGTGCCAGCAGAATACTAGCGGGAGGGGGGGCGGAGACCCAGTACTTC.

This chain connects TRBV19 to TRBJ2-2; the D gene is possibly TRBD2 (6 bases). Between the trimmed V and J ends, which lost 7 bases and 6 bases, there was a span of 18 bases. This CDR3 has 15 residues. Germline lookup yields CDR1 LNHDA and CDR2 SQIVND (reference sequence). The CDR3 region is CASNRGGDEAGELFF. CDR3 coding DNA: TGTGCCAGTAATCGAGGCGGGGACGAAGCCGGGGAGCTGTTTTTT.

V and J are TRBV2 and TRBJ1-6; D is unresolved. Deletions cut 2 bases from V and 0 bases from J, with 5 bases between. Germline-derived CDR1 and CDR2 are SNHLY and FYNNEI. The CDR3 runs to 15 residues. CDR3 sequence reads: CASSESVSYNSPLHF. In nucleotides, the CDR3 is TGTGCCAGCAGTGAATCCGTCTCCTATAATTCACCCCTCCACTTT. Together with reference TRBV2 and TRBJ1-6, the CDR3 gives the full variable domain: EPEVTQTPSHQVTQMGQEVILRCVPISNHLYFYWYRQILGQKVEFLVSFYNNEISEKSEIFDDQFSVERPDGSNFTLKIRSTKLEDSAMYFCASSESVSYNSPLHFGNGTRLTVT.

This clone was seen just once. This sequence joins TRBV11-2 and TRBJ2-2; 9 nucleotides align to TRBD2. V was pared by 4 bases and J by 5 bases, with 5 bases of the junction left unmatched. The CDR3 has 15 residues. Germline V lookup: CDR1 SGHAT, CDR2 FQNNGV. CDR3 sequence reads: CASSSRLAATGELFF. CDR3 DNA sequence: TGTGCCAGCAGCTCGAGACTAGCGGCTACCGGGGAGCTGTTTTTT.

The chain recombines TRBV30 with TRBJ1-1; 10 bases align to TRBD1. Germline lookup yields CDR1 GTSNPN and CDR2 SVGIG (reference sequence). This CDR3 has 13 amino acids. The J segment lost 5 bases and the V segment lost 3 bases, leaving 3 bases of the junction unmatched. The CDR3 loop reads CAWSGQGETEAFF. CDR3 coding DNA: TGTGCCTGGAGCGGACAGGGGGAGACTGAAGCTTTCTTT.

The rearrangement links TRBV19 to TRBJ1-5, with D possibly matching TRBD1 (6 bases). Trimming left V 5 bases short and J 2 bases short, with 10 bases between. CDR1 and CDR2 from the germline V gene are LNHDA and SQIVND (reference sequence). This CDR3 has 14 amino acids. The CDR3 loop reads CASSQGNGNQPQHF. CDR3 DNA: TGTGCCAGTAGTCAGGGGAACGGCAATCAGCCCCAGCATTTT.

The CDR3 is CASRGVGREQYF. CDR3 in DNA: TGTGCCAGCAGAGGGGTAGGGCGCGAGCAGTACTTC. The rearrangement uses TRBV6-5 and TRBJ2-7; the D gene is possibly TRBD1 (5 bases). The CDR3 runs to 12 residues. V shed 6 bases and J shed 6 bases, with 12 bases lying between them. The germline CDR1 and CDR2 sequences are MNHEY and SVGAGI.

The chain uses TRBV30 and TRBJ2-7; D might be TRBD1 (6 bases). Germline CDR1 is GTSNPN and CDR2 is SVGIG (reference sequence). V was shortened by 8 bases and J by 0 bases, with 14 bases between the two germline ends. The CDR3 runs 13 residues. This chain's CDR3 is CAGTGFGSYEQYF. CDR3 coding DNA: TGTGCCGGTACAGGGTTCGGCTCCTACGAGCAGTACTTC.

This chain's CDR3 is CASSVGRTSEAFF. The CDR3 bases are TGTGCCAGCAGCGTAGGGAGGACCAGTGAAGCTTTCTTT. This chain uses TRBV9 with TRBJ1-1; no clear D gene. V was trimmed by 0 bases and J by 7 bases, leaving 10 bases between them. CDR1 is SGDLS and CDR2 is YYNGEE in the germline V gene. The length of the CDR3 is 13 residues.

The table lists this clone with a few counts. The V call is TRBV7-8, the J call TRBJ2-3; TRBD1 might be the D (6 bases). Per the germline V gene, CDR1 is SGHVS and CDR2 is FQNEAQ. The V and J ends lost 5 bases and 0 bases respectively, with 9 bases between them. This CDR3 comprises 14 residues. CDR3 sequence (DNA): TGTGCCAGCAGCCCTAGGGGGAGCACAGATACGCAGTATTTT. It codes for CASSPRGSTDTQYF.

V is TRBV6-5 and J is TRBJ1-6, with 9 bases aligning to TRBD1. The length of the CDR3 is 14 residues. The trim removed 5 bases at V and 7 bases at J, leaving 3 bases unmatched. The germline CDR1 and CDR2 sequences are MNHEY and SVGAGI. The CDR3 reads CASSSGQGNSPLHF. The CDR3 coding sequence is TGTGCCAGCAGTAGCGGACAGGGGAATTCACCCCTCCACTTT.

In its sample, this clone was seen once. The rearrangement uses TRBV2 and TRBJ2-3, with D perhaps matching TRBD1 (6 bases). The length of the CDR3 is 14 residues. Germline V CDR1 and CDR2: SNHLY, FYNNEI. Trimming left V 7 bases short and J 2 bases short, with 13 bases between. The CDR3 reads CASKRTEITDTQYF. The CDR3 bases are TGTGCCAGCAAAAGGACAGAAATCACAGATACGCAGTATTTT.

The chain links TRBV2 to TRBJ1-5, with TRBD1 matching 12 bases. This CDR3 region has 15 residues. J was trimmed by 7 bases and V by 4 bases; bases with no gene match: 5. Per the germline V gene, CDR1 is SNHLY and CDR2 is FYNNEI. The CDR3 sequence: CASSVGTGGGQPQHF. The CDR3 DNA follows: TGTGCCAGCAGTGTCGGGACAGGGGGCGGCCAGCCCCAGCATTTT.

The chain carries TRBV7-9 and TRBJ1-1; D gene uncertain. The CDR3 covers 12 residues. V was shortened by 5 bases and J by 5 bases, with 9 bases between the two germline ends. Germline values: CDR1 SEHNR, CDR2 FQNEAQ (reference sequence). The CDR3 loop is CASSRLETEAFF. CDR3 coding DNA: TGTGCCAGCAGCCGATTGGAAACTGAAGCTTTCTTT.

The gene calls are TRBV6-5 and TRBJ1-3, with D perhaps TRBD1 (5 bases). The length of the CDR3 is 16 residues. Trimming stripped 0 bases from V and 5 bases from J, with 14 bases between. The germline V gene has CDR1 MNHEY and CDR2 SVGAGI. The CDR3 region is CASSYSYQEGRNTIYF. The CDR3 region has the DNA TGTGCCAGCAGTTACTCGTATCAGGAGGGGAGAAACACCATATATTTT.

This chain connects TRBV10-3 to TRBJ1-1, with D hard to call. The V end lost 4 bases, the J end lost 4 bases, and 10 bases lay between the germline ends. The CDR3 has 13 residues. Germline V gene lookup returns CDR1 ENHRY and CDR2 SYGVKD. The CDR3 DNA reads TGTGCCATCAGTGCCGGAACGGTCACTGAAGCTTTCTTT. This translates into CAISAGTVTEAFF.

This clone was detected only once. The chain recombines TRBV5-1 with TRBJ2-1; TRBD1 or TRBD2 may be the D gene (5 bases each). Germline CDR1 SGHRS, CDR2 YFSETQ. The CDR3 contains 13 residues. V dropped 0 bases and J dropped 14 bases, with 15 bases sitting between them. The CDR3 coding sequence is TGCGCCAGCAGCTTGGCCGGGGACCTGGTGGAGTTCTTC. The encoded protein is CASSLAGDLVEFF.

J is TRBJ2-7 and V is TRBV5-6; the D gene is possibly TRBD1 (6 bases). The CDR3 consists of 16 residues. Per the germline V gene, CDR1 is SGHDT and CDR2 is YYEEEE. Trimming removed 0 bases at V and 4 bases at J, with 17 bases between. The CDR3 coding sequence is TGTGCCAGCAGCTTGGACCCGTGGCAGGGGAAATACGAGCAGTACTTC. Protein: CASSLDPWQGKYEQYF.

The CDR3 sequence is CAIRPGGLNEKLFF. CDR3 in DNA: TGTGCCATCAGACCAGGGGGGTTAAATGAAAAACTGTTTTTT. This sequence joins TRBV10-3 and TRBJ1-4; 7 bases align to TRBD1. With V trimmed by 6 bases and J by 5 bases, 6 bases remained unmatched. The length of the CDR3 is 14 residues. Germline V gene lookup returns CDR1 ENHRY and CDR2 SYGVKD.

This clone is a singleton in its sample. The chain carries TRBV4-3 and TRBJ1-2; weak D call: TRBD1 (6 bases). The germline CDR1 and CDR2 sequences are LGHNA and YSLEER. The V end was cut by 2 bases, the J end by 8 bases, with 15 bases between. The CDR3 is made up of 14 amino acids. The CDR3 DNA follows: TGCGCCAGCAGCCAACTGATTCAGGGGCACGGCTACACCTTC. Residues: CASSQLIQGHGYTF.

The gene calls are TRBV7-8 and TRBJ1-5; TRBD1 agrees at 10 bases. Per germline, CDR1 SGHVS and CDR2 FQNEAQ. Losses at the gene ends were 5 bases for V and 0 bases for J; bases not matched to a gene: 10. The CDR3 contains 18 residues. In DNA, the CDR3 is TGTGCCAGCAGCCCCGGGACAGGGGCTCTTTATAGCAATCAGCCCCAGCATTTT. It translates to CASSPGTGALYSNQPQHF. The full variable domain, completed using reference TRBV7-8 and TRBJ1-5, is GAGVSQSPRYKVAKRGQDVALRCDPISGHVSLFWYQQALGQGPEFLTYFQNEAQLDKSGLPSDRFFAERPEGSVSTLKIQRTQQEDSAVYLCASSPGTGALYSNQPQHFGDGTRLSIL.

The chain recombines TRBV30 with TRBJ2-5; perhaps TRBD1 as D (6 bases). V lost 0 bases to trimming and J lost 5 bases, with 13 bases between them. The CDR3 totals 14 residues. CDR1 is GTSNPN and CDR2 is SVGIG in the germline V gene (reference sequence). The CDR3 loop is CAWSVMGQTETQYF. The CDR3 DNA sequence: TGTGCCTGGAGTGTAATGGGACAAACTGAGACCCAGTACTTC.

CDR3 sequence: CAWTKETGKYSPLHF. The CDR3 DNA reads as TGTGCCTGGACCAAAGAGACAGGGAAGTATTCACCCCTCCACTTT. The chain recombines TRBV30 with TRBJ1-6; 7 bases are shared with TRBD1. CDR3 size: 15 residues. The J segment lost 8 bases and the V segment lost 4 bases, leaving 11 bases of the junction unmatched. Germline CDR1 reads GTSNPN; CDR2 reads SVGIG (reference sequence).

In its sample, this clone was seen once. The V call is TRBV11-2, the J call TRBJ1-1; D remains unclear. From germline, CDR1 is SGHAT and CDR2 FQNNGV. Trimming stripped 5 bases from V and 1 base from J, with 11 bases between. The CDR3 is 14 amino acids. The CDR3 DNA reads as TGTGCCAGCAGCCTGACCGCGAAGAACACTGAAGCTTTCTTT. It is translated as CASSLTAKNTEAFF.

This chain connects TRBV27 to TRBJ1-4; 8 bases are a match to TRBD1. This CDR3 is 13 amino acids long. V shed 1 base and J 13 bases; nucleotides not matched to a gene: 5. The germline V gene has CDR1 MNHEY and CDR2 SMNVEV (reference sequence). As DNA, the CDR3 is TGTGCCAGCAGTTTATACGGACAGGGTGCACTGTTTTTT. It codes for CASSLYGQGALFF.

The rearrangement links TRBV5-1 to TRBJ2-7, with TRBD1 identical over 9 bases. The CDR3 sequence is 14 residues long. The V segment lost 0 bases and the J segment 3 bases; nucleotides outside the gene matches: 1. Germline assignment: CDR1 SGHRS and CDR2 YFSETQ. The CDR3 region is CASSLEGQGYEQYF. The CDR3 DNA is TGCGCCAGCAGCTTGGAGGGACAGGGCTACGAGCAGTACTTC.